This T cell receptor (beta chain) was sequenced during a study of cytomegalovirus exposure and HLA in healthy donors. The PCR made use of 60 Vbeta and 13 Jbeta primers. Produced via immunoSEQ multiplex PCR; TCRdb's table is partial and in-frame only. The repertoire has around 150,000 clones, about 77% of them found once; the top ten carry roughly 1.3%. Findings and caveats of the study: In a later analysis, TCR beta V- and J-gene trimming was associated with a missense DCLRE1C variant.

V gave up 10 bases and J gave up 2 bases; unmatched junction bases: 15. Germline values: CDR1 MNHEY, CDR2 SMNVEV (reference sequence). The CDR3 extends over 17 amino acids. A word on this clone: As yet, its antigen is unknown.

Sequencing input: PBMCs. The chain uses TRBV27 and TRBJ1-4; 8 bases agree with TRBD1. The receptor was derived from a woman in her forties or fifties in good health and CMV-seronegative. The DNA of the CDR3 is TGTGCCACCGCGGATACTGACAGGGGTCCCACTAATGAAAAACTGTTTTTT. Encoded protein: CATADTDRGPTNEKLFF.